Following are 11 T cell receptor beta chains from one sample sequenced in a study of blood T cell repertoires in COVID-19. TCRdb keeps only in-frame clones here, not all; method: immunoSEQ multiplex PCR. Of approximately 180,000 clones in the sample, around 90% were seen once. The sequenced sample consisted of peripheral blood. Receptors originate from a woman in her forties or fifties with acute or convalescent COVID-19.

In this sample, this clone turned up a few times. The rearrangement links TRBV29-1 to TRBJ1-5, with D tentatively TRBD1 (5 bases). This CDR3 contains 15 residues. Trimming shortened V by 4 bases and J by 0 bases, and 13 bases separated the two germline ends. The germline V gene encodes CDR1 SQVTM and CDR2 ANQGSEA. The CDR3 region has the DNA TGCAGCGTTGTCCCCGGGGGGGATAGCAATCAGCCCCAGCATTTT. Amino acids: CSVVPGGDSNQPQHF.

The V and J genes are TRBV15 and TRBJ1-6; D call uncertain. CDR1 is LNHNV, CDR2 YYDKDF, per germline (reference sequence). V was trimmed by 3 bases and J by 10 bases, leaving 13 bases between them. The length of the CDR3 is 14 residues. CDR3 residues: CATSRPTRGSPLHF. DNA of the CDR3: TGTGCCACCAGCAGGCCGACACGAGGGTCACCCCTCCACTTT.

The genes are TRBV30 and TRBJ1-4, with D perhaps TRBD1 (5 bases). The CDR3 runs 15 residues. With 5 bases removed from V and 8 bases from J, the gap between germline ends came to 21 bases. Germline CDR1 and CDR2: GTSNPN and SVGIG (reference sequence). CDR3: CAWLPVDKKREKLFF. The CDR3, as DNA: TGTGCCTGGTTGCCAGTGGACAAGAAGAGGGAAAAACTGTTTTTT.

The chain joins TRBV5-4 to TRBJ1-1, with D tentatively TRBD1 (6 bases). V was shortened by 6 bases and J by 6 bases, with 9 bases between the two germline ends. Germline CDR1 reads SGHNT; CDR2 reads YYREEE (reference sequence). The CDR3 is 11 residues long. The CDR3 sequence: CASKQGPEAFF. As DNA, the CDR3 is TGTGCCAGCAAGCAGGGGCCTGAAGCTTTCTTT.

This clone was observed a handful of times. The chain combines TRBV19 with TRBJ1-5, with 7 bases that match TRBD1. This CDR3 region has 15 residues. J was trimmed by 2 bases and V by 5 bases; bases with no gene match: 6. Looked up from germline, CDR1 is LNHDA and CDR2 is SQIVND (reference sequence). The CDR3 DNA reads TGTGCCAGTAGTGCAACAACAGGGGGCAATCAGCCCCAGCATTTT. Its protein product is CASSATTGGNQPQHF.

This clone was picked up one time. This chain links TRBV30 with TRBJ2-2; D perhaps matches TRBD2 (5 bases). The germline gives CDR1 GTSNPN, CDR2 SVGIG (reference sequence). This CDR3 region has 13 residues. The CDR3 here is CGLPRANTGELFF. CDR3 DNA sequence: TGTGGCTTACCGAGGGCGAACACCGGGGAGCTGTTTTTT.

The chain is built from TRBV14 and TRBJ2-2; 9 positions match TRBD1. The ends lost 4 bases at V and 4 bases at J; junction bases unmatched: 16. Germline V gene data show CDR1 as SGHDN and CDR2 as FVKESK. The CDR3 covers 19 residues. In nucleotides, the CDR3 is TGTGCCAGCAGCCGCCTAGGGACAGGGCTTTCCCCGACCACCGGGGAGCTGTTTTTT. Protein product: CASSRLGTGLSPTTGELFF.

This chain joins TRBV5-1 and TRBJ1-5; TRBD1 matches at 8 bases. Germline CDR1 reads SGHRS; CDR2 reads YFSETQ. This CDR3 is 15 amino acids long. With 0 bases clipped from V and 4 bases from J, the junction kept 3 bases outside the gene matches. The CDR3 nucleotides read TGCGCCAGCAGCTTGGGAACAGGGGGGAATCAGCCCCAGCATTTT. Encoded protein: CASSLGTGGNQPQHF.

This chain links TRBV5-5 with TRBJ2-7; 12 positions match TRBD2. The CDR3 contains 17 residues. With 4 bases clipped from V and 3 bases from J, the junction kept 11 bases outside the gene matches. Germline assignment: CDR1 SGHKS and CDR2 YYEKEE (reference sequence). This chain's CDR3 is CASSPGLAGKVLYEQYF. The CDR3 nucleotides are TGTGCCAGCAGCCCAGGACTAGCGGGGAAGGTCCTCTACGAGCAGTACTTC.

The chain is built from TRBV6-2 or TRBV6-3 and TRBJ2-3; TRBD2 aligns across 7 bases. CDR1 is MNHEY and CDR2 is SVGEGT in the germline V gene. The CDR3 consists of 16 residues. The J segment lost 4 bases and the V segment lost 2 bases, leaving 9 bases of the junction unmatched. The chain's CDR3 is CASSYGWGGGADTQYF. CDR3 DNA: TGTGCCAGCAGTTACGGTTGGGGGGGAGGGGCAGATACGCAGTATTTT.

This clone occurred once. V is TRBV5-1 and J is TRBJ2-7, with 10 bases lining up with TRBD1. The CDR3 sequence is 17 residues long. Germline values: CDR1 SGHRS, CDR2 YFSETQ. V lost 0 bases, J lost 4 bases, and 10 bases stayed unmatched. CDR3 amino acids: CASSLVQHRDRGYEQYF. In nucleotides, the CDR3 is TGCGCCAGCAGCTTGGTCCAACACCGGGACAGGGGTTACGAGCAGTACTTC.